The 5 T cell receptor beta chains below come from one sample, sequenced in a study of regulatory T cells in long-lasting Graves disease. The time point denotes: newly diagnosed GD, antithyroid drugs for less than 3 months. The TCR library was made from RNA extracted from PBMCs. Researchers made TCR beta libraries by using iRepertoire HTBI primers and running Arm-PCR on CDR3 regions. TCRdb redid the calling of the multiplex PCR reads with MiXCR, one entry per CDR3 protein. The profile shows about 200,000 distinct CDR3 sequences, approximately 18% of them singletons. A further study also used this sample, focusing on T cells in Graves' hyperthyroidism and ophthalmopathy.

The specimen was peripheral blood mononuclear cells (PBMCs), collected at new diagnosis, from a patient treated with antithyroid drugs. These receptors all stem from a woman in her 30s with Graves disease.

The chain recombines TRBV7-2 with TRBJ2-1, with D unclear. This CDR3 spans 14 amino acids. The V end was cut by 4 bases, the J end by 8 bases, with 15 bases between. Germline CDR1 SGHTA, CDR2 FQGNSA. As DNA, the CDR3 is TGTGCCAGCAGCTCCACCCGCGCCGCCCATGAGCAGTTCTTC. This sequence encodes CASSSTRAAHEQFF.

This clonotype came up many times. V is TRBV29-1 and J is TRBJ1-1; no reliable D call. Germline loops: CDR1 SQVTM, CDR2 ANQGSEA. The CDR3 runs 12 residues. This CDR3 reads CSEGGEDTEAFF. The CDR3 DNA reads as TGCAGTGAGGGAGGTGAGGACACTGAAGCTTTCTTT.

V is TRBV20-1 and J is TRBJ2-5, with 9 nucleotides matching TRBD2. CDR3 length equals 15 residues. In germline, CDR1 is DFQATT, CDR2 SNEGSKA (reference sequence). V trimming: 2 bases; J trimming: 1 base; junction bases outside the gene matches: 5. The CDR3 loop reads CSARRASGTQETQYF. CDR3 DNA sequence: TGCAGTGCTAGAAGGGCTAGCGGGACCCAAGAGACCCAGTACTTC.

The chain has TRBV5-4 and TRBJ2-7; D remains unclear. Trimming stripped 4 bases from V and 0 bases from J, with 5 bases between. This CDR3 has 12 amino acids. Germline V gene sequence: CDR1 SGHNT, CDR2 YYREEE (reference sequence). CDR3 sequence (DNA): TGTGCCAGCAGCCAGGACTCCTACGAGCAGTACTTC. Translating it yields CASSQDSYEQYF.

Ten or more counts support this clonotype. V gene TRBV27 combines with J gene TRBJ2-1; D possibly corresponds to TRBD1 (5 bases). The CDR3 sequence is 14 residues long. The V and J ends lost 8 bases and 9 bases respectively, with 20 bases between them. Germline V CDR1 and CDR2: MNHEY, SMNVEV (reference sequence). The chain's CDR3 is CASHPLLGVGEQFF. Written as DNA, the CDR3 is TGTGCCAGCCACCCCCTTTTAGGGGTCGGTGAGCAGTTCTTC.